A selection of T cell receptor beta chains follows, all from one sample in a study of blood T cell repertoires in COVID-19. Data came from immunoSEQ multiplex PCR; TCRdb stores just in-frame clones and leaves some out. The sample has roughly 200,000 clones, around 83% seen once. Sample: peripheral blood. These receptors came from a man aged 35 to 55 with active or convalescent COVID-19. Both conserved end residues are part of each CDR3. The order of the fields is V gene, CDR3 length, J gene, clone size, D gene, CDR3 DNA, CDR3 protein. A D gene is named only where the DNA matches it firmly. Clone size is given for some rows only: seen once, a few or many times, or a class if the clone is expanded.

TRBV7-2,11,TRBJ1-2,.,.,TGTGCCAGCAGAATCAGCTATGGCTACACCTTC,CASRISYGYTF
TRBV5-8,15,TRBJ2-1,once,TRBD1,TGTGCCAGCAGCTCCGGGACAGGGGCCCTCTGGGGGCAGTTCTTC,CASSSGTGALWGQFF
TRBV24-1,12,TRBJ2-7,.,.,TGTGCCACCAGTATACGGGATTACGAGCAGTACTTC,CATSIRDYEQYF
TRBV6-2/TRBV6-3,16,TRBJ1-6,.,TRBD1,TGTGCCAGCAGTAGGGGACAGGGGAGGAATAATTCACCCCTCCACTTT,CASSRGQGRNNSPLHF
TRBV18,17,TRBJ1-6,few,.,TGTGCCAGCTCACCAAACCCAATGAGCTCCTATAATTCACCCCTCCACTTT,CASSPNPMSSYNSPLHF
TRBV6-5,12,TRBJ1-6,.,.,TGTGCCTCAGCGGAGTCATTCACACCCCTCCACTTT,CASAESFTPLHF
TRBV3-1/TRBV3-2,14,TRBJ1-5,.,.,TGTGCCAGCAGCCAAGATCCCTATAATCAGCCCCAGCATTTT,CASSQDPYNQPQHF
TRBV9,15,TRBJ2-3,.,TRBD2,TGTGCCAGCAGCGTGGGAGGGGATAAGGGGGATACGCAGTATTTT,CASSVGGDKGDTQYF
TRBV3-1/TRBV3-2,14,TRBJ2-3,.,.,TGTGCCAGCAGCCAACCAGGAAGTTCAGATACGCAGTATTTT,CASSQPGSSDTQYF
TRBV24-1,13,TRBJ2-1,.,.,TGTGCCACCAGGAGAGCGAGTAGCAATGAGCAGTTCTTC,CATRRASSNEQFF
TRBV19,17,TRBJ1-5,once,TRBD1,TGTGCCAGTAGTACGGGACAGGGACTTAGTTTGTATCAGCCCCAGCATTTT,CASSTGQGLSLYQPQHF
TRBV19,12,TRBJ1-6,.,.,TGTGCCAGTGCTTATAGCGATTCACCCCTCCACTTT,CASAYSDSPLHF
TRBV12-3/TRBV12-4,13,TRBJ2-2,.,TRBD1,TGTGCCAGCAGGGGACAGTGGGCCGGGGAGCTGTTTTTT,CASRGQWAGELFF
TRBV4-3,13,TRBJ1-1,.,.,TGCGCCAGCAGCATACAGGGGAACACTGAAGCTTTCTTT,CASSIQGNTEAFF
TRBV27,14,TRBJ1-4,.,.,TGTGCCAGCAGACTGACTAGCGAGGGAGAAAAACTGTTTTTT,CASRLTSEGEKLFF
TRBV5-1,15,TRBJ2-3,.,TRBD1,TGCGCCAGCAGCTTTGGACAGGGGGCATGGGATACGCAGTATTTT,CASSFGQGAWDTQYF
TRBV10-3,15,TRBJ1-2,.,TRBD1,TGTGCCATCAGTGTGGAAAAGGGGGCGCAGTATGGCTACACCTTC,CAISVEKGAQYGYTF
TRBV5-6,15,TRBJ2-7,.,TRBD1,TGTGCCAGCAGCCTAAAGACAGGGGGGTCCTACGAGCAGTACTTC,CASSLKTGGSYEQYF
TRBV28,15,TRBJ1-2,.,.,TGTGCCAGCAGTTGGGGCCCGCAGTTGGACTATGGCTACACCTTC,CASSWGPQLDYGYTF
TRBV3-1/TRBV3-2,20,TRBJ2-3,.,TRBD2,TGTGCCAGCAGCCAAGAAGGAACGGCGACTAGCGGGGGGTCGGAAGATACGCAGTATTTT,CASSQEGTATSGGSEDTQYF
TRBV21-1,15,TRBJ2-7,.,.,TGTGCCAGCAGCGACCGGGACAGGGGGCTTTACGAGCAGTACTTC,CASSDRDRGLYEQYF
TRBV10-3,15,TRBJ1-5,.,TRBD1,TGTGCCATCAGTGAGTCGGGACAGGGTAGACAGCCCCAGCATTTT,CAISESGQGRQPQHF
TRBV4-2,16,TRBJ2-2,.,TRBD2,TGTGCCAGCAGCCCTCTAGCGGGAGCGAACACCGGGGAGCTGTTTTTT,CASSPLAGANTGELFF
TRBV12-5,18,TRBJ1-2,.,TRBD1,TGTGCTAGTGGCCCGGACAGGGGTTCTCCCTCCTATTTTCATGGCTACACCTTC,CASGPDRGSPSYFHGYTF
TRBV21-1,17,TRBJ1-1,.,.,TGTGCCAGCAGCAATCGGTCAGGAAGGATTTTGTACACTGAAGCTTTCTTT,CASSNRSGRILYTEAFF
TRBV15,15,TRBJ2-2,.,TRBD1,TGTGCCACCAGCAGAGGACAGGGACGTACCGGGGAGCTGTTTTTT,CATSRGQGRTGELFF